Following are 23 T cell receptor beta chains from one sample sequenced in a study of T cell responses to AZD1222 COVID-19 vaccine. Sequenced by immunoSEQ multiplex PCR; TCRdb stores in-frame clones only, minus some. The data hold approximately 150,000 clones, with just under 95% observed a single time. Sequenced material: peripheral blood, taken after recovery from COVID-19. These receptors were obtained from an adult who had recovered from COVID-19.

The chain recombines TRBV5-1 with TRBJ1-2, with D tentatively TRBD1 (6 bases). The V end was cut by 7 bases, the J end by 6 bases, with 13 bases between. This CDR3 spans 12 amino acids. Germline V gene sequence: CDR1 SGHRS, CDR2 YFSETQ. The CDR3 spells CASGVKGDGYTF. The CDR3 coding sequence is TGCGCCAGCGGCGTTAAGGGGGATGGCTACACCTTC.

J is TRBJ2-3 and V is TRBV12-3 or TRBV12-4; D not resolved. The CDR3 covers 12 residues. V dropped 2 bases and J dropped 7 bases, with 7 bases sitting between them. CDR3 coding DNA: TGTGCCAGCAGTTTAAAGGGTCATACGCAGTATTTT. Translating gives CASSLKGHTQYF.

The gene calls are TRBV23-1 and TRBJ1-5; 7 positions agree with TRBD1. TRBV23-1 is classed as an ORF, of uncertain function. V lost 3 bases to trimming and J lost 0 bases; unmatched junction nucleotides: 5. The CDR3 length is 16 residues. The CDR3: CASSQDQGDSNQPQHF. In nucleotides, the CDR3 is TGCGCCAGCAGTCAGGACCAGGGGGATAGCAATCAGCCCCAGCATTTT.

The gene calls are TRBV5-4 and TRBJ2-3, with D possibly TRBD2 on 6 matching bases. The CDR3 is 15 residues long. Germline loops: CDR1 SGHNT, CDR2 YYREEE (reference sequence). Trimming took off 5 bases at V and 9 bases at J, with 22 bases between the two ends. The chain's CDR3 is CASSRDLAGGWTQYF. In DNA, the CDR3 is TGTGCCAGCAGTAGGGATCTAGCAGGAGGGTGGACGCAGTATTTT.

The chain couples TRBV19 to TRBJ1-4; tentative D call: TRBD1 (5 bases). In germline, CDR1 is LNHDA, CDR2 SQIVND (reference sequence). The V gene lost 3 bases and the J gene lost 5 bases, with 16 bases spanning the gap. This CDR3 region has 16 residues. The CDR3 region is CASSIAWGRENEKLFF. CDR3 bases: TGTGCCAGTAGTATTGCGTGGGGCAGAGAGAATGAAAAACTGTTTTTT.

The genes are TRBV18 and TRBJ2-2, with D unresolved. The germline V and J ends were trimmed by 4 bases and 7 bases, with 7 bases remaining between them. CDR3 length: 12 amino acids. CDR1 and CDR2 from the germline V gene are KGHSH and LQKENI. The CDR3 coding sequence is TGTGCCAGCTCACTAGATGGCGGGGAGCTGTTTTTT. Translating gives CASSLDGGELFF.

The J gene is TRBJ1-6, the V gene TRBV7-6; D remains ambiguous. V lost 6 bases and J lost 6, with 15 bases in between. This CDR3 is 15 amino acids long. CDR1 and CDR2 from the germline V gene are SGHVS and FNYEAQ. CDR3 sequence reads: CASREARGSNSPLHF. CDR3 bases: TGTGCCAGCAGAGAGGCCCGAGGCAGTAATTCACCCCTCCACTTT.

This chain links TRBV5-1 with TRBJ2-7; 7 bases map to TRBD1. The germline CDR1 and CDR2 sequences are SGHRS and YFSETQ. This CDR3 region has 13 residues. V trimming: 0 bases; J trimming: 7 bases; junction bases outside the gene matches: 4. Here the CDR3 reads CASSLEGAREQYF. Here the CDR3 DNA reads TGCGCCAGCAGCTTGGAGGGGGCGAGAGAGCAGTACTTC. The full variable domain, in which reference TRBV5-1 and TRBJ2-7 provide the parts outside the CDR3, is KAGVTQTPRYLIKTRGQQVTLSCSPISGHRSVSWYQQTPGQGLQFLFEYFSETQRNKGNFPGRFSGRQFSNSRSEMNVSTLELGDSALYLCASSLEGAREQYFGPGTRLTVT.

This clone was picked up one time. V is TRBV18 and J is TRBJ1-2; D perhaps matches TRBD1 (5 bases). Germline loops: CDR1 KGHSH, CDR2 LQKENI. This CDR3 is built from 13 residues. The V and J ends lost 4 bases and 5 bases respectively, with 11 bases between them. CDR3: CASSRDSVYGYTF. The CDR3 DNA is TGTGCCAGCTCACGCGACAGCGTATATGGCTACACCTTC.

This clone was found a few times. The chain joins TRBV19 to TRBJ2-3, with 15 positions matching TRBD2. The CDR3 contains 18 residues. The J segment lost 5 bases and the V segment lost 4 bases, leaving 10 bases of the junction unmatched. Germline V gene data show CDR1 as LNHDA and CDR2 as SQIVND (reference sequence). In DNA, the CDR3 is TGTGCCAGTAGTAGATCCGGGACTAGCGGGAGGAGGGGAGATACGCAGTATTTT. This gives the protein CASSRSGTSGRRGDTQYF.

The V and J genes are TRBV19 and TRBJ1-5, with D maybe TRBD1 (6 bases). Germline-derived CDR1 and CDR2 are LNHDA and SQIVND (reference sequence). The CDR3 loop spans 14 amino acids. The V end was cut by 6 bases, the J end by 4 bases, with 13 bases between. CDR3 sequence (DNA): TGTGCCAGTAGAGAACAGGGCTTAAATCAGCCCCAGCATTTT. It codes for CASREQGLNQPQHF.

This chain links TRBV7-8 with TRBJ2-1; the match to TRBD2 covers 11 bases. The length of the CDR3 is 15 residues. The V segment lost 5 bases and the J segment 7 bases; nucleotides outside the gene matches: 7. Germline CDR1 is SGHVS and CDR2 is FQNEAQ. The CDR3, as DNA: TGTGCCAGCAGCCCCCGACTAGCGGGAAGGAATGAGCAGTTCTTC. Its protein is CASSPRLAGRNEQFF.

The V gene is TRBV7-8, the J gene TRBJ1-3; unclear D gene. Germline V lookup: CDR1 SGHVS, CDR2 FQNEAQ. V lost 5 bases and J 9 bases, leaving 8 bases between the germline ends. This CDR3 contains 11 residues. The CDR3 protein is CASSRRGTIYF. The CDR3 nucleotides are TGTGCCAGCAGCCGCCGGGGCACCATATATTTT.

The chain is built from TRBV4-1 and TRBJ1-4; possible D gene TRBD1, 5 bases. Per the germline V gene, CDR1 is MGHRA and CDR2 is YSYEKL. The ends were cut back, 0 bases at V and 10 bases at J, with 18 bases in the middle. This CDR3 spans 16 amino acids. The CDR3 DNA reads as TGCGCCAGCAGCCAAGATCCGGGACTTCGTATCGGAAAACTGTTTTTT. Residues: CASSQDPGLRIGKLFF.

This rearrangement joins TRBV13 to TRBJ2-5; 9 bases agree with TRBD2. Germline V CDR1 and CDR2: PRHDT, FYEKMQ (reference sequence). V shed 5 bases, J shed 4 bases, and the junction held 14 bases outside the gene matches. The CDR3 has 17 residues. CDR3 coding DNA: TGTGCCAGCAGCCAGGGGGGACTAGCACCTCCGGGAGAGACCCAGTACTTC. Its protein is CASSQGGLAPPGETQYF.

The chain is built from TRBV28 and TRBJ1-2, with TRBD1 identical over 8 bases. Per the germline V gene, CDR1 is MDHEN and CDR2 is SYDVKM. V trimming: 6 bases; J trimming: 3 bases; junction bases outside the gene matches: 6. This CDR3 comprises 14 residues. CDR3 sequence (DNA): TGTGCCAGCAGAGTAGACAGGGGCTACTATGGCTACACCTTC. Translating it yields CASRVDRGYYGYTF.

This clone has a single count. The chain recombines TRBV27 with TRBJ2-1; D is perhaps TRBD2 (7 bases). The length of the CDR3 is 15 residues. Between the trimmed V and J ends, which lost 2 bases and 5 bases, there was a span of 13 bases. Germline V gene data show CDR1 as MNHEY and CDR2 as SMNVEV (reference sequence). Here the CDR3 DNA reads TGTGCCAGCAGTTTAAACGGGGGGCCCCACAATGAGCAGTTCTTC. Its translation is CASSLNGGPHNEQFF.

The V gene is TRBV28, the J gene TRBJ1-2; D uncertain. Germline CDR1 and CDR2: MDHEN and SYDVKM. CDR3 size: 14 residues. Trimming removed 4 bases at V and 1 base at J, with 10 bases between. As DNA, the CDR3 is TGTGCCAGCAGTTCCCCCGGGGTTAACTATGGCTACACCTTC. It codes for CASSSPGVNYGYTF.

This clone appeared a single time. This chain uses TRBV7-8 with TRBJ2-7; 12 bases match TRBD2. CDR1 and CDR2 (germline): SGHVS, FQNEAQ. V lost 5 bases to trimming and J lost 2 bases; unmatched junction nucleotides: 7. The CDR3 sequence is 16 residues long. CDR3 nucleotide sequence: TGTGCCAGCAGCACCCCGACTAGCGGGGGACCCTACGAGCAGTACTTC. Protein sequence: CASSTPTSGGPYEQYF. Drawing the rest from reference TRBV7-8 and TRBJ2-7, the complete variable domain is GAGVSQSPRYKVAKRGQDVALRCDPISGHVSLFWYQQALGQGPEFLTYFQNEAQLDKSGLPSDRFFAERPEGSVSTLKIQRTQQEDSAVYLCASSTPTSGGPYEQYFGPGTRLTVT.

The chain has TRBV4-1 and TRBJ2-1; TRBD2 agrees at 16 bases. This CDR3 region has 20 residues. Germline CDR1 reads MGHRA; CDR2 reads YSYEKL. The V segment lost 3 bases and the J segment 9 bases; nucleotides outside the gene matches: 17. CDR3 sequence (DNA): TGCGCCAGCAGCCATGTGGCGGGACTAGCGGGAGGGCCTGGCTTGGGTGAGCAGTTCTTC. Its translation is CASSHVAGLAGGPGLGEQFF.

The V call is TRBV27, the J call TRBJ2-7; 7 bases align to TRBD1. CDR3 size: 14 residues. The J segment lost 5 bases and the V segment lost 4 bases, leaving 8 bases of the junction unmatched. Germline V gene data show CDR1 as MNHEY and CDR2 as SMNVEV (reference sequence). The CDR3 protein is CASSWVGGENEQYF. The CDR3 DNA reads TGTGCCAGCAGTTGGGTAGGGGGCGAAAACGAGCAGTACTTC.

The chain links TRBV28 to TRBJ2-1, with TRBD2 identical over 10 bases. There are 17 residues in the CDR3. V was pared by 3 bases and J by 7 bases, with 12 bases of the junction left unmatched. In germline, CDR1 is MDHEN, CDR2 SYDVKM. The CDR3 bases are TGTGCCAGCAGTTTGGTGCCGAGGCTAGCGGGAGCAAATGAGCAGTTCTTC. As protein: CASSLVPRLAGANEQFF.

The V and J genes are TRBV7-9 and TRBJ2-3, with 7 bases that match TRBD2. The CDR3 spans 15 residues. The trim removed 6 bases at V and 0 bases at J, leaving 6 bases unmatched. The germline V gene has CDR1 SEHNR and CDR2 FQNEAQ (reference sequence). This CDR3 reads CASRPAGRSTDTQYF. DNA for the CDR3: TGTGCCAGCAGACCAGCGGGGAGAAGCACAGATACGCAGTATTTT.